Sequencing of this T cell receptor (beta chain) was carried out in a study of post-analysis software for immune sequencing data. In the study overall: Multiple sclerosis in the patients followed relapsing-remitting, secondary progressive and progressive-relapsing courses.

Comment on this clonotype: What it binds is not known.

Whole-study findings and limits: Patients showed TRBV5-6, TRBV5-1 and TRBV20-1 among four to six TRBV segments more frequent than in controls. Normalized Chao1 diversity was significantly reduced in patients versus controls. Samples from one preparation batch, clustered by F measure, grouped strongly together.

The TCR beta cDNA libraries carried unique molecular identifiers. The yield from around 1 to 10 million T cells was about 500,000 cDNA molecules in total. TCRdb reprocessed the PCR reads via MiXCR and lists one record per CDR3 protein. The table shows 250,000 to 300,000 distinct CDR3 sequences, with 30% to 45% occurring only once. The ends were cut back, 0 bases at V and 0 bases at J, with 6 bases in the middle. The CDR3 is 14 amino acids. CDR1 is SGHTS, CDR2 YDEGEE, per germline. This clonotype was sampled from a girl aged 5 to 17 with multiple sclerosis. The genes are TRBV5-8 and TRBJ1-2; the D is unclear. The source material was blood. CDR3 nucleotides: TGTGCCAGCAGCTTGGGGCTTACTAACTATGGCTACACCTTC. Encoded protein: CASSLGLTNYGYTF.